This is a list of T cell receptor beta chains from one sample in a study of blood T cell repertoires in COVID-19. Repertoires were generated with immunoSEQ multiplex PCR, while TCRdb's copy carries only in-frame clones and drops some. This sample has 150,000 to 200,000 clones; approximately 78% occur once, and the top ten carry about 11%. The specimen was peripheral blood. These receptors all stem from a human donor in a cohort sampled during active COVID-19. Each CDR3 is given with its conserved first and last residue. A D gene is named only where the DNA matches it firmly. A clone size is listed for some rows: how often the clone was seen (once, few, many), or a class if it is expanded.

CDR3,DNA,length,J,D,size,V
CASSLGPEPNYGYTF,TGTGCCAGCAGTCTTGGGCCCGAGCCCAACTATGGCTACACCTTC,15,TRBJ1-2,NA,NA,TRBV6-5
CSYSGNEPGNTIYF,TGCAGTTACTCGGGGAATGAGCCTGGAAACACCATATATTTT,14,TRBJ1-3,NA,NA,TRBV29-1
CASSIVGNQPQHF,TGTGCCAGTAGTATAGTCGGGAATCAGCCCCAGCATTTT,13,TRBJ1-5,NA,NA,TRBV19
CASSLGGFGELFF,TGTGCCAGCAGCTTAGGAGGGTTTGGGGAGCTGTTTTTT,13,TRBJ2-2,NA,NA,TRBV5-6
CASNVRSSYEQYF,TGTGCCAGCAACGTTAGGAGCTCCTACGAGCAGTACTTC,13,TRBJ2-7,NA,NA,TRBV2
CASSSSALGDTQYF,TGTGCCAGCAGCTCTAGCGCTCTTGGAGATACGCAGTATTTT,14,TRBJ2-3,NA,NA,TRBV5-6
CASSLWGDETQYF,TGTGCCAGCAGCTTATGGGGGGATGAGACCCAGTACTTC,13,TRBJ2-5,NA,NA,TRBV5-5
CASSLGTSGYTDTQYF,TGCGCCAGCAGCCTGGGGACTAGCGGGTACACAGATACGCAGTATTTT,16,TRBJ2-3,TRBD2,NA,TRBV5-1
CASSLVAGPGTEAFF,TGCGCCAGCAGCTTGGTTGCAGGCCCGGGGACTGAAGCTTTCTTT,15,TRBJ1-1,NA,once,TRBV5-1
CSVPGTDTQYF,TGCAGCGTACCGGGCACAGATACGCAGTATTTT,11,TRBJ2-3,NA,once,TRBV29-1
CASSIARWTLSGNTIYF,TGTGCCAGTAGTATTGCCCGCTGGACTCTCTCTGGAAACACCATATATTTT,17,TRBJ1-3,NA,NA,TRBV19
CASIQLAGPYNEQFF,TGTGCCAGCATCCAACTAGCGGGCCCATACAATGAGCAGTTCTTC,15,TRBJ2-1,TRBD2,NA,TRBV5-5
CASSEPPTWGGTGELFF,TGTGCCAGCAGTGAACCCCCCACGTGGGGAGGCACCGGGGAGCTGTTTTTT,17,TRBJ2-2,NA,NA,TRBV6-1
CASRPVPGGYGYTF,TGTGCCAGCAGACCCGTTCCAGGGGGGTATGGCTACACCTTC,14,TRBJ1-2,TRBD1,many,TRBV6-4
CATSEGDRGVYGYTF,TGTGCCACCAGTGAAGGGGACAGGGGCGTCTATGGCTACACCTTC,15,TRBJ1-2,TRBD1,few,TRBV24-1
CASSFRGEGAGELFF,TGCGCCAGCAGCTTCAGGGGCGAGGGGGCCGGGGAGCTGTTTTTT,15,TRBJ2-2,NA,NA,TRBV5-1
CASSQRQGTRAFF,TGTGCCAGCAGTCAACGACAGGGGACGCGGGCTTTCTTT,13,TRBJ1-1,TRBD1,few,TRBV27
CASSLTYNEQFF,TGTGCCAGCTCCCTAACCTACAATGAGCAGTTCTTC,12,TRBJ2-1,NA,NA,TRBV12-3/TRBV12-4
CASSYFAGVLGELFF,TGTGCCAGCAGTTACTTCGCGGGAGTCCTCGGGGAGCTGTTTTTT,15,TRBJ2-2,TRBD2,NA,TRBV6-2/TRBV6-3
CASSLESFQVNEQYF,TGTGCCAGCAGCTTAGAGAGTTTTCAGGTGAACGAGCAGTACTTC,15,TRBJ2-7,NA,NA,TRBV7-2
CASSLLGQVLGNTIYF,TGTGCCAGCAGCCTTCTGGGACAGGTGTTGGGAAACACCATATATTTT,16,TRBJ1-3,TRBD1,few,TRBV5-5
CASSPGTDRNGYTF,TGTGCCAGTAGTCCCGGGACAGATAGAAATGGCTACACCTTC,14,TRBJ1-2,TRBD1,few,TRBV19
CATSDPAREGGNEQFF,TGTGCCACCAGTGATCCCGCCCGGGAGGGGGGAAATGAGCAGTTCTTC,16,TRBJ2-1,TRBD2,NA,TRBV24-1
CASSLDRGHGYTF,TGTGCCAGCAGTTTGGACAGGGGGCATGGCTACACCTTC,13,TRBJ1-2,TRBD1,NA,TRBV28
CASSLDRGSTDTQYF,TGTGCCAGCAGCTTAGACAGGGGAAGCACAGATACGCAGTATTTT,15,TRBJ2-3,TRBD1,NA,TRBV7-9
CAWRGLAANTGELFF,TGTGCCTGGAGAGGGCTAGCGGCCAACACCGGGGAGCTGTTTTTT,15,TRBJ2-2,TRBD2,NA,TRBV30
CASSLLGQGDTEAFF,TGTGCCAGCAGTTTGTTGGGACAGGGGGACACTGAAGCTTTCTTT,15,TRBJ1-1,TRBD1,once,TRBV28
CASGDQGPSLSEQYF,TGTGCCAGCGGAGACCAGGGGCCCTCTCTTTCCGAGCAGTACTTC,15,TRBJ2-7,NA,NA,TRBV27
CASSPNDRPSTTRQYF,TGCGCCAGCAGCCCAAACGACCGTCCCTCTACTACGAGGCAGTACTTC,16,TRBJ2-7,NA,NA,TRBV4-1
CAISESTQLVLYNEQFF,TGTGCCATCAGTGAGTCGACTCAACTAGTCCTTTACAATGAGCAGTTCTTC,17,TRBJ2-1,NA,many,TRBV10-3
CASSEAGGLRAFF,TGTGCCAGCAGTGAAGCAGGGGGTTTAAGGGCTTTCTTT,13,TRBJ1-1,NA,NA,TRBV6-1
CASSPRDRARNTGELFF,TGTGCCAGCAGCCCCCGGGACAGGGCTAGGAACACCGGGGAGCTGTTTTTT,17,TRBJ2-2,TRBD1,NA,TRBV7-2
CASSPRAQKNIQYF,TGTGCCAGCAGCCCGCGAGCCCAAAAAAACATTCAGTACTTC,14,TRBJ2-4,NA,NA,TRBV7-9
CASSLQLYTEAFF,TGTGCCAGCAGTTTACAGCTGTACACTGAAGCTTTCTTT,13,TRBJ1-1,NA,NA,TRBV2
CASSLTGTGIYGYTF,TGTGCCAGCAGTTTGACCGGGACAGGGATCTATGGCTACACCTTC,15,TRBJ1-2,TRBD1,NA,TRBV6-5
CASSLSSGVNTGELFF,TGTGCCAGCAGCTTAAGTAGCGGAGTGAACACCGGGGAGCTGTTTTTT,16,TRBJ2-2,NA,NA,TRBV11-1
CASSQDISTLGTQYF,TGCGCCAGCAGCCAAGATATCTCCACGCTCGGGACCCAGTACTTC,15,TRBJ2-5,NA,few,TRBV4-3
CASSRQFYNSPLHF,TGTGCCAGCAGTCGACAGTTCTATAATTCACCCCTCCACTTT,14,TRBJ1-6,NA,many,TRBV3-1/TRBV3-2
CASSPNFVGEQYF,TGTGCCAGCAGCCCCAATTTCGTCGGCGAGCAGTACTTC,13,TRBJ2-7,NA,once,TRBV7-3
CASSPGQGYGYTF,TGTGCCAGCAGCCCTGGACAGGGGTATGGCTACACCTTC,13,TRBJ1-2,TRBD1,once,TRBV5-4
CASSPYRDIQYF,TGTGCCAGCTCGCCGTACAGGGACATTCAGTACTTC,12,TRBJ2-4,NA,NA,TRBV18
CASSPSGQGEAFF,TGCGCCAGCAGCCCCTCGGGACAGGGTGAAGCTTTCTTT,13,TRBJ1-1,TRBD1,NA,TRBV5-1
CASTTTGNPHEQYF,TGTGCCAGTACTACGACAGGGAATCCACACGAGCAGTACTTC,14,TRBJ2-7,TRBD1,NA,TRBV19
CASKGGTRYYGYTF,TGTGCCAGTAAAGGGGGCACCCGGTACTATGGCTACACCTTC,14,TRBJ1-2,TRBD1,NA,TRBV19
CASSEAPGQGNQPQHF,TGTGCCAGCAGTGAAGCGCCGGGACAGGGGAATCAGCCCCAGCATTTT,16,TRBJ1-5,TRBD1,NA,TRBV6-1
CASSQQGAEGEKLFF,TGTGCCAGCAGCCAACAGGGGGCGGAGGGGGAAAAACTGTTTTTT,15,TRBJ1-4,TRBD1,NA,TRBV6-5
CASSLGPMNTEAFF,TGTGCCAGCAGCTTGGGGCCCATGAACACTGAAGCTTTCTTT,14,TRBJ1-1,NA,NA,TRBV9